This is a list of T cell receptor beta chains from one sample in a study of shared clonotypes between healthy human individuals. The table came from immunoSEQ multiplex PCR; TCRdb's copy has only in-frame clones and leaves some out. The data show over 800,000 clones, with more than 85% seen just once and about 24% held by the top ten. The sequencing input was naive CD8+ T cells sorted from blood. Receptors originate from a man aged 25-45 years in good health. Both conserved end residues are part of each CDR3. The D gene is left open where the match is weak. Not all rows give a size; the values are once, few, many and, for expanded clones, a class.

j_call,clone_size,cdr3_length,d_call,v_call,cdr3_aa,cdr3_nt
TRBJ2-3,-,14,-,TRBV9,CASSALTGGDTQYF,TGTGCCAGCAGCGCTTTAACTGGAGGAGATACGCAGTATTTT
TRBJ1-3,once,15,-,TRBV27,CASSRGQSSGNTIYF,TGTGCCAGCAGTCGCGGACAGTCCTCTGGAAACACCATATATTTT
TRBJ2-7,-,14,TRBD2,TRBV27,CASSIAGGVYEQYF,TGTGCCAGCAGTATAGCGGGAGGGGTCTACGAGCAGTACTTC
TRBJ2-3,many,12,-,TRBV5-5,CASSPTPPQWYF,TGTGCCAGCAGCCCCACCCCCCCACAGTGGTATTTT
TRBJ2-2,-,17,TRBD1,TRBV27,CASRPWGQGGSTGELFF,TGTGCCAGCAGACCGTGGGGACAGGGGGGGTCCACCGGGGAGCTGTTTTTT
TRBJ2-1,-,15,TRBD1,TRBV28,CASSIRQGRYNEQFF,TGTGCCAGCAGCATTCGACAGGGGCGCTACAATGAGCAGTTCTTC
TRBJ2-6,-,18,-,TRBV15,CATSRDDMGFSGANVLTF,TGTGCCACCAGCAGAGATGACATGGGGTTCTCTGGGGCCAACGTCCTGACTTTC
TRBJ2-7,-,15,-,TRBV7-3,CASSLWAGGSYEQYF,TGTGCCAGCAGCTTATGGGCCGGGGGTTCCTACGAGCAGTACTTC
TRBJ2-1,-,13,TRBD2,TRBV6-1,CASSPGLAWEQFF,TGTGCCAGCAGTCCGGGACTAGCTTGGGAGCAGTTCTTC
TRBJ2-2,-,14,-,TRBV5-5,CASSPERGTGELFF,TGTGCCAGCAGCCCCGAGAGAGGTACCGGGGAGCTGTTTTTT
TRBJ2-2,-,17,-,TRBV4-3,CASSQDSLRRNTGELFF,TGCGCCAGCAGCCAAGACTCCCTGAGGCGGAACACCGGGGAGCTGTTTTTT
TRBJ2-1,-,14,-,TRBV7-6,CASSLGPGLNEQFF,TGTGCCAGCAGCCTAGGGCCAGGGTTGAATGAGCAGTTCTTC
TRBJ1-5,once,17,TRBD1,TRBV28,CASSFETGGALDQPQHF,TGTGCCAGCAGTTTCGAGACAGGGGGCGCGCTCGATCAGCCCCAGCATTTT
TRBJ1-1,-,11,-,TRBV7-9,CACGANTEAFF,TGTGCCTGCGGGGCGAACACTGAAGCTTTCTTT
TRBJ2-5,-,16,TRBD2,TRBV5-1,CASSLAGLDNQETQYF,TGCGCCAGCAGCTTGGCCGGACTAGACAACCAAGAGACCCAGTACTTC
TRBJ2-7,-,14,TRBD1,TRBV30,CAWGPGTGSYEQYF,TGTGCCTGGGGACCCGGGACAGGGTCCTACGAGCAGTACTTC
TRBJ2-7,-,15,TRBD1,TRBV4-3,CASSQPGTGTYEQYF,TGCGCCAGCAGCCAACCCGGGACAGGAACCTACGAGCAGTACTTC
TRBJ1-5,-,13,-,TRBV27,CASSLGRVQPQHF,TGTGCCAGCAGTCTCGGACGGGTTCAGCCCCAGCATTTT
TRBJ2-1,-,15,TRBD2,TRBV10-3,CAIRGLDGSDNEQFF,TGTGCCATCAGGGGACTAGACGGTTCTGACAATGAGCAGTTCTTC
TRBJ2-7,-,14,-,TRBV19,CASSIDLSAYEQYF,TGTGCCAGTAGTATAGATCTGAGCGCCTACGAGCAGTACTTC
TRBJ2-7,-,12,-,TRBV10-1,CASSEPLGEQYF,TGCGCCAGCAGTGAGCCTCTTGGCGAGCAGTACTTC
TRBJ2-7,-,16,TRBD1,TRBV28,CASSFYRQGAGYEQYF,TGTGCCAGCAGTTTTTATCGGCAGGGGGCTGGATACGAGCAGTACTTC
TRBJ1-1,-,12,-,TRBV6-1,CASSGDPAEAFF,TGTGCCAGCAGTGGGGACCCAGCTGAAGCTTTCTTT
TRBJ2-1,-,14,-,TRBV4-2,CASSQVSTSHEQFF,TGTGCCAGCAGCCAAGTCTCTACAAGCCATGAGCAGTTCTTC
TRBJ2-3,-,16,TRBD2,TRBV4-3,CASSQGLAGLVDTQYF,TGCGCCAGCAGCCAAGGACTAGCGGGCCTTGTGGATACGCAGTATTTT
TRBJ2-1,-,18,TRBD2,TRBV7-2,CASSSLTSGALPYNEQFF,TGTGCCAGCAGCTCTTTGACTAGCGGAGCGCTTCCTTACAATGAGCAGTTCTTC
TRBJ2-1,-,13,-,TRBV7-8,CASSLKGDNEQFF,TGTGCCAGCAGCTTGAAGGGGGACAATGAGCAGTTCTTC
TRBJ2-1,-,14,-,TRBV27,CASGPPGAGDEQFF,TGTGCCAGCGGCCCCCCGGGGGCGGGGGATGAGCAGTTCTTC
TRBJ2-3,-,12,-,TRBV28,CASTEGTDTQYF,TGTGCCAGCACGGAAGGGACAGATACGCAGTATTTT
TRBJ1-3,-,18,TRBD1,TRBV5-4,CASSFRTGAYSSGNTIYF,TGTGCCAGCAGCTTCCGGACAGGGGCTTATAGCTCTGGAAACACCATATATTTT
TRBJ2-1,-,12,-,TRBV4-3,CASSRVNNEQFF,TGCGCCAGCAGCCGAGTCAACAATGAGCAGTTCTTC
TRBJ2-5,-,16,-,TRBV14,CASSQPHRILQETQYF,TGTGCCAGCAGCCAACCTCACAGGATCCTACAAGAGACCCAGTACTTC
TRBJ2-6,once,18,TRBD1,TRBV27,CASRPRTGVSSGANVLTF,TGTGCCAGCAGGCCACGAACAGGGGTTTCATCTGGGGCCAACGTCCTGACTTTC
TRBJ1-5,-,15,-,TRBV19,CASSWTGIGNQPQHF,TGTGCCAGTAGCTGGACGGGTATAGGCAATCAGCCCCAGCATTTT
TRBJ2-7,-,13,TRBD2,TRBV11-2,CASSFGGTYEQYF,TGTGCCAGCAGCTTCGGGGGGACCTACGAGCAGTACTTC
TRBJ2-1,-,16,TRBD2,TRBV28,CASRNPSGRADNEQFF,TGTGCCAGCAGGAATCCAAGCGGGAGGGCCGACAATGAGCAGTTCTTC
TRBJ2-1,-,15,TRBD2,TRBV9,CASSVHSGRNNEQFF,TGTGCCAGCAGCGTACATAGCGGGAGAAACAATGAGCAGTTCTTC
TRBJ2-7,-,14,-,TRBV7-9,CASSPGAGSDEQYF,TGTGCCAGCAGCCCGGGGGCGGGATCTGACGAGCAGTACTTC
TRBJ2-1,-,17,TRBD2,TRBV10-1,CASREGLAGVVYNEQFF,TGCGCCAGCAGGGAAGGACTAGCGGGAGTAGTATACAATGAGCAGTTCTTC
TRBJ2-7,-,15,-,TRBV29-1,CSVEDRGGFSYEQYF,TGCAGCGTTGAAGATCGAGGGGGATTCTCCTACGAGCAGTACTTC
TRBJ2-7,once,16,-,TRBV5-1,CASSGSRDSSFYEQYF,TGCGCCAGCAGCGGGAGCCGGGACTCAAGCTTTTACGAGCAGTACTTC
TRBJ2-1,-,15,-,TRBV27,CASSTFEATYNEQFF,TGTGCCAGCAGCACTTTTGAGGCTACCTACAATGAGCAGTTCTTC
TRBJ1-4,-,18,-,TRBV19,CASSIAGAAGLTNEKLFF,TGTGCCAGTAGTATAGCAGGGGCTGCTGGCTTGACTAATGAAAAACTGTTTTTT
TRBJ2-3,-,12,-,TRBV15,CATREIGDTQYF,TGTGCCACCAGAGAAATCGGGGATACGCAGTATTTT
TRBJ2-1,-,14,TRBD2,TRBV12-5,CASRTSGAYNEQFF,TGTGCTAGCAGGACTAGCGGGGCCTACAATGAGCAGTTCTTC
TRBJ1-5,-,13,-,TRBV27,CASSLVGVQPQHF,TGTGCCAGCAGTTTAGTCGGGGTTCAGCCCCAGCATTTT
TRBJ2-7,-,15,-,TRBV10-3,CAISAFGGVVYEQYF,TGTGCCATCAGTGCTTTCGGCGGGGTCGTCTACGAGCAGTACTTC
TRBJ1-2,-,15,TRBD1,TRBV6-5,CASSYRDRGSTGYTF,TGTGCCAGCAGTTACCGGGACAGGGGGTCAACTGGCTACACCTTC
TRBJ2-3,-,18,TRBD2,TRBV28,CASSLWRASGRTTDTQYF,TGTGCCAGCAGTTTATGGAGGGCTAGCGGGAGGACCACAGATACGCAGTATTTT
TRBJ2-1,once,16,TRBD1,TRBV4-1,CASSQDDRGSYNEQFF,TGCGCCAGCAGCCAAGATGACAGGGGATCCTACAATGAGCAGTTCTTC
TRBJ2-1,-,17,TRBD2,TRBV2,CASSETLLAGGPDEQFF,TGTGCCAGCAGTGAAACGCTACTAGCGGGAGGGCCCGATGAGCAGTTCTTC
TRBJ2-1,-,16,TRBD2,TRBV27,CASTTRVQREYNEQFF,TGTGCCAGCACCACAAGGGTCCAGCGGGAATACAATGAGCAGTTCTTC
TRBJ2-2,-,15,TRBD2,TRBV6-5,CASSLRDYLTGELFF,TGTGCCAGCAGCCTCCGGGACTATCTCACCGGGGAGCTGTTTTTT
TRBJ1-1,-,14,-,TRBV7-8,CASSLVEGSPEAFF,TGTGCCAGCAGCTTAGTAGAGGGCTCGCCTGAAGCTTTCTTT
TRBJ1-1,-,11,-,TRBV2,CAIKGNTEAFF,TGTGCCATAAAGGGAAACACTGAAGCTTTCTTT